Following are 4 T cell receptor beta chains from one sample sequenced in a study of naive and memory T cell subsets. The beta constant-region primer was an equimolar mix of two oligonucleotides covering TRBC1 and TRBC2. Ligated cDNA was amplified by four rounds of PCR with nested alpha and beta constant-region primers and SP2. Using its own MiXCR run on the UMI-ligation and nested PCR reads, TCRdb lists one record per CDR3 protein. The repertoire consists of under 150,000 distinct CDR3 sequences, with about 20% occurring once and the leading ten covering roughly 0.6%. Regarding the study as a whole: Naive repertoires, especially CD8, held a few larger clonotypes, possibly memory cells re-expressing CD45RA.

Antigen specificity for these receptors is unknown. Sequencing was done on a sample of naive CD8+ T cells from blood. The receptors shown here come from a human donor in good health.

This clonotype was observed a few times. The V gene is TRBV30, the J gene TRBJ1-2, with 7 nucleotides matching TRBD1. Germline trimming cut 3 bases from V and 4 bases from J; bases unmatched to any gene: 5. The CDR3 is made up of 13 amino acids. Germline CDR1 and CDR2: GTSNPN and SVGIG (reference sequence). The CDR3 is CAWSPTGTYGYTF. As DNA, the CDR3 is TGTGCCTGGAGCCCGACAGGGACCTATGGCTACACCTTC.

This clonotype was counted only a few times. CDR3 sequence (DNA): TGTGCCAACAAGGGCGACTACAGCACAGATACGCAGTATTTT. It codes for CANKGDYSTDTQYF. The chain is built from TRBV10-3 and TRBJ2-3, with D possibly TRBD2 on 5 matching bases. Germline CDR1 reads ENHRY; CDR2 reads SYGVKD. V lost 10 bases and J 0 bases, leaving 14 bases between the germline ends. The CDR3 contains 14 residues.

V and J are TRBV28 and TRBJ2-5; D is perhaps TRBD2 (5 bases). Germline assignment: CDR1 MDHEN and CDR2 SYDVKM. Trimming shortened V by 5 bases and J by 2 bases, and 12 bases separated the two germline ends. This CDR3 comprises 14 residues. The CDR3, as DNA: TGTGCCAGCAGTCCGGACTTCCAACAAGAGACCCAGTACTTC. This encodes CASSPDFQQETQYF.

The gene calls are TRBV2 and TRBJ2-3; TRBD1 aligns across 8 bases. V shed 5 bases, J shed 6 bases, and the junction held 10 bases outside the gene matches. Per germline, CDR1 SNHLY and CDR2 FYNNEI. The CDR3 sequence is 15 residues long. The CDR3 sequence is CASSPPDRVGDTQYF. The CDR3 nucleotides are TGTGCCAGCAGTCCCCCGGACAGGGTAGGCGATACGCAGTATTTT.